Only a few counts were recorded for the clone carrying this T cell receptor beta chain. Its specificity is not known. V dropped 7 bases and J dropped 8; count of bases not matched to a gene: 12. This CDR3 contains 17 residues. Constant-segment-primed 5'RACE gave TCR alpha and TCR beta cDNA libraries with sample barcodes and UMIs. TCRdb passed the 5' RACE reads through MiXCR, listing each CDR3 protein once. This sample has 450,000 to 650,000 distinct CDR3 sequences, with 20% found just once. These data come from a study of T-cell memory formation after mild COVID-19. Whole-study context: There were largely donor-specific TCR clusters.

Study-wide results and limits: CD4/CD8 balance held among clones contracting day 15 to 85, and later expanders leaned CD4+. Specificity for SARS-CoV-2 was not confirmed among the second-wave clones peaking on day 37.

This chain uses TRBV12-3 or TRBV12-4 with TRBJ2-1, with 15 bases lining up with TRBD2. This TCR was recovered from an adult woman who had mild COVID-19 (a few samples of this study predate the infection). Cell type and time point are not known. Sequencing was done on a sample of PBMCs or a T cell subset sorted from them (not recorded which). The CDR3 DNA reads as TGTGCCAGCAACCGGCGGACTAGCGGGAGGGCCCCCGATGAGCAGTTCTTC. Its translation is CASNRRTSGRAPDEQFF.